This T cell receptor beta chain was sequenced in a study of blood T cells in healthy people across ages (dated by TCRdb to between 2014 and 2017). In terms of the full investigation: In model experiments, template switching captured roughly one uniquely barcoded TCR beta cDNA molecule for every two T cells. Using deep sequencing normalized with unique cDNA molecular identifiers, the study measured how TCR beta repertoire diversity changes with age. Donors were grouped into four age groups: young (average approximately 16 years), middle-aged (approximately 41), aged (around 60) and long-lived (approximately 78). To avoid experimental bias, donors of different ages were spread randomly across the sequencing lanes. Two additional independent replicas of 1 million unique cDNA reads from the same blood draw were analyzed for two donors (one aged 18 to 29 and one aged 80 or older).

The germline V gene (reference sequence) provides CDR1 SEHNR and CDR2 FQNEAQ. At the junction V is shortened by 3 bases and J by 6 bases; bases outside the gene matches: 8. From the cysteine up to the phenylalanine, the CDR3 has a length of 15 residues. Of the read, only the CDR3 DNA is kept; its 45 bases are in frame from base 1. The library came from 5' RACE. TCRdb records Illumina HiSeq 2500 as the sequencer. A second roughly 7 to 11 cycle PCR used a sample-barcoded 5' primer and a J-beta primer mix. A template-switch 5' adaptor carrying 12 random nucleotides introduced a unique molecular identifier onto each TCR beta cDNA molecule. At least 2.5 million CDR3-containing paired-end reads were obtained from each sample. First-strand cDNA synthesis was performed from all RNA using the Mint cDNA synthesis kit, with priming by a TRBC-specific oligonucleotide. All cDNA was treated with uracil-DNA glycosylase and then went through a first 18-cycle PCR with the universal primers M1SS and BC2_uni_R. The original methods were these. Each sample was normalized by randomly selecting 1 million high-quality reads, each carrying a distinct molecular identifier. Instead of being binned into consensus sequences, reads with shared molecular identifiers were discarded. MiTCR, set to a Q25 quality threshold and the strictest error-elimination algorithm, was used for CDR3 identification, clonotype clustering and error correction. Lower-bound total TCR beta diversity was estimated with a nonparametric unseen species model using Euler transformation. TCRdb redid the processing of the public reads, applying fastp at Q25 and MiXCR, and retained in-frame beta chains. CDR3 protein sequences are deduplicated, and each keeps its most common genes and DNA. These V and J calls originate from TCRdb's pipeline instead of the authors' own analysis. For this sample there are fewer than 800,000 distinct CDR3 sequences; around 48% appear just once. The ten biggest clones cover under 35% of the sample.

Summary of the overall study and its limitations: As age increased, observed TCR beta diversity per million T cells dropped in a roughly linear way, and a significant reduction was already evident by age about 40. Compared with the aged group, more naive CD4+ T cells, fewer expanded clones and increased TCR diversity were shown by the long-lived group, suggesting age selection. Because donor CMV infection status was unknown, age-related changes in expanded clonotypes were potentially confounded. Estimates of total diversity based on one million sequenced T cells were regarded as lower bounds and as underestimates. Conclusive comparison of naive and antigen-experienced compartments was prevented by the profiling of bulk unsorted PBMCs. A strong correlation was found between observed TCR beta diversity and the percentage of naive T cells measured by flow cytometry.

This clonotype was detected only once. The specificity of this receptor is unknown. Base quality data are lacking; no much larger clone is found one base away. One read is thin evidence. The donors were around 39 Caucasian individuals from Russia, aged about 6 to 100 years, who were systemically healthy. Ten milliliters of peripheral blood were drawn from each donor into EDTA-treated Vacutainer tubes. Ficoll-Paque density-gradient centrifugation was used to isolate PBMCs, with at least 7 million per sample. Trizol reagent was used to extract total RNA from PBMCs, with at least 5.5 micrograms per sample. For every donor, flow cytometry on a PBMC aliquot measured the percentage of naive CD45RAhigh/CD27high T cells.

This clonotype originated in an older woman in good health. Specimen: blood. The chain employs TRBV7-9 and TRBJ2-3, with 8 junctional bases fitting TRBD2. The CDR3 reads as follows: CASSFRTSGGDTQYF. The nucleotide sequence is TGTGCCAGCAGCTTTCGTACTAGCGGTGGGGATACGCAGTATTTT.